Here is one T cell receptor (beta chain) with its context. The data were taken from a study of blood T cell repertoires in COVID-19. At the level of the study: T cells, B-cell-depleted T cells, or PBMCs supplied cDNA or gDNA.

Original processing methods: Cell counts per sample came from amplifying reference gene primers. Measured with immunoSEQ multiplex PCR; TCRdb has only the in-frame clones, and not every one. V, J and clone size are taken as reported in that table, and D and trimming were inferred from the DNA itself. The repertoire holds approximately 61,000 clones, approximately 83% seen once, with roughly 15% in the top ten. Germline loops: CDR1 LGHNA, CDR2 YSLEER. J was trimmed by 7 bases and V by 0 bases; bases with no gene match: 6. CDR3 length: 16 amino acids. The sequence came from a human donor in a cohort sampled during active COVID-19. The material sequenced was peripheral blood. The chain is built from TRBV4-3 and TRBJ1-6; TRBD1 agrees at 7 bases. The CDR3, as DNA: TGCGCCAGCAGCCAAGATTTCAGGGGGACAAATTCACCCCTCCACTTT. Its translation is CASSQDFRGTNSPLHF.